The 6 T cell receptor beta chains given below trace back to one sample, sequenced in a study of blood T cells in healthy people across ages. A second PCR of about 7 to 11 cycles used a sample-barcoded 5' primer and a J-beta primer mix. MiXCR was run by TCRdb on the 5' RACE reads, yielding one entry per CDR3 protein. The table includes about a million distinct CDR3 sequences, approximately 49% detected once. What was sequenced was blood. These receptors were collected from a man aged 25-40 years in good health.

This rearrangement joins TRBV19 to TRBJ2-6, with a tentative D call TRBD1 (5 bases). The V and J ends lost 6 bases and 4 bases respectively, with 13 bases between them. CDR1 LNHDA and CDR2 SQIVND come from the germline V gene (reference sequence). The CDR3 is 15 residues long. In DNA, the CDR3 is TGTGCCAGTAGGGCAGGGAATTCGGGGGCCAACGTCCTGACTTTC. Its protein is CASRAGNSGANVLTF.

This clonotype was counted between two and nine times. The rearrangement uses TRBV12-3 or TRBV12-4 and TRBJ1-2; D gene ambiguous. This CDR3 spans 14 amino acids. Trimming left V 2 bases short and J 3 bases short, with 10 bases between. Here the CDR3 DNA reads TGTGCCAGCAGTTTATTGTACGGTTACTATGGCTACACCTTC. This translates into CASSLLYGYYGYTF.

This clonotype was detected once. The V call is TRBV7-9, the J call TRBJ2-1; 12 nucleotides agree with TRBD1. Germline CDR1 reads SEHNR; CDR2 reads FQNEAQ (reference sequence). Trimming removed 7 bases from V and 8 bases from J; junction bases left unmatched: 12. CDR3 length: 16 residues. CDR3 DNA: TGTGCCAGCACAAGATTGGGACAGGGGGCGCGCGATGAGCAGTTCTTC. Protein: CASTRLGQGARDEQFF.

Concerning this clonotype itself: At one end the junction does not follow the germline gene, possibly because of a read error. J is TRBJ1-6 and V is TRBV12-3 or TRBV12-4; D ambiguous. CDR3 size: 16 residues. The CDR3 region is CASRQDGSSYNSLLHF. CDR3 nucleotides: TGTGCCAGCAGACAAGACGGGAGCTCCTATAATTCACTCCTCCACTTT.

This clonotype appeared a single time. The gene calls are TRBV6-5 and TRBJ2-6; D is unresolved. V was trimmed by 7 bases and J by 0 bases, leaving 10 bases between them. This CDR3 has 15 amino acids. Germline CDR1 MNHEY, CDR2 SVGAGI. The CDR3 loop is CASTQTLSGANVLTF. The CDR3 nucleotides read TGTGCCAGCACCCAAACCCTCTCTGGGGCCAACGTCCTGACTTTC.

This clonotype was observed a handful of times. V usage is TRBV27 and J usage is TRBJ2-5; D not certain. Germline loops: CDR1 MNHEY, CDR2 SMNVEV (reference sequence). This CDR3 spans 13 amino acids. Trimming removed 6 bases from V and 7 bases from J, with 15 bases in between. This chain's CDR3 is CASRKHSEVTQYF. The CDR3 DNA reads TGTGCCAGCAGGAAGCACTCCGAGGTGACCCAGTACTTC.